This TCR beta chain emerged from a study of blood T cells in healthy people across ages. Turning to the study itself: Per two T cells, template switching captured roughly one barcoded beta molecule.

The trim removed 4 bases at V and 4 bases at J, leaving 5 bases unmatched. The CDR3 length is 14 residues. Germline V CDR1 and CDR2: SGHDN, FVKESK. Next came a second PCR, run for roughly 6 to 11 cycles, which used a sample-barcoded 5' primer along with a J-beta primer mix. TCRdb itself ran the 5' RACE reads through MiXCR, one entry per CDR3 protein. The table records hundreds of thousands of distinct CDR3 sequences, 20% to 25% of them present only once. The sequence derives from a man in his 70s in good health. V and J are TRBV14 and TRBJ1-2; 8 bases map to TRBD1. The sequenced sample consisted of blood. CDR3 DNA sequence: TGTGCCAGCAGCCGGACAGGGAGCGGCTATGGCTACACCTTC. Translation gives CASSRTGSGYGYTF.